What follows are 9 T cell receptor beta chains derived from one specimen sequenced in a study of T cell responses to AZD1222 COVID-19 vaccine. The data were produced by immunoSEQ multiplex PCR, yet TCRdb's version contains in-frame clones alone and is incomplete. The sample lists 110,000 to 150,000 clones, roughly 90% seen once, with less than 3.5% in the top ten. The sample in question was peripheral blood, obtained 28 days after the second AZD1222 dose. Receptors originate from an adult who received the AZD1222 COVID-19 vaccine.

The J gene is TRBJ1-6, the V gene TRBV4-3; D is ambiguous. CDR3 length: 17 residues. V was trimmed by 2 bases and J by 6 bases, leaving 17 bases between them. Germline CDR1 reads LGHNA; CDR2 reads YSLEER. The DNA for the CDR3 is TGCGCCAGCAGCCAACAGGTCGTAGGGCTTTCTAATTCACCCCTCCACTTT. It codes for CASSQQVVGLSNSPLHF.

The V gene is TRBV6-4, the J gene TRBJ1-2, with D uncertain. Germline CDR1 is MRHNA and CDR2 is SNTAGT. This CDR3 has 15 amino acids. Trimming left V 5 bases short and J 4 bases short, with 17 bases between. The CDR3: CASSPDMLSPYGYTF. Here the CDR3 DNA reads TGTGCCAGCAGTCCTGACATGCTCTCCCCCTATGGCTACACCTTC.

The rearrangement links TRBV28 to TRBJ1-5; TRBD1 aligns across 10 bases. The trim removed 7 bases at V and 6 bases at J, leaving 6 bases unmatched. The CDR3 is 14 amino acids. The germline V gene has CDR1 MDHEN and CDR2 SYDVKM. CDR3 sequence reads: CASTPGQGTQPQHF. The CDR3 DNA follows: TGTGCCAGCACCCCGGGACAGGGGACTCAGCCCCAGCATTTT.

This chain uses TRBV27 with TRBJ2-7; TRBD2 matches at 7 bases. Looked up from germline, CDR1 is MNHEY and CDR2 is SMNVEV (reference sequence). V was clipped by 2 bases and J by 4 bases; unmatched bases: 2. This CDR3 has 13 amino acids. The chain's CDR3 is CASSLRREYEQYF. The CDR3 region has the DNA TGTGCCAGCAGTTTACGGCGGGAGTACGAGCAGTACTTC.

The rearrangement links TRBV6-5 to TRBJ2-1, with 7 bases that match TRBD2. V was pared by 8 bases and J by 5 bases, with 9 bases of the junction left unmatched. CDR1 is MNHEY, CDR2 SVGAGI, per germline. The CDR3 extends over 14 amino acids. CDR3 amino acids: CASGRGIPDNEQFF. CDR3 nucleotides: TGTGCCAGCGGGCGGGGGATTCCGGACAATGAGCAGTTCTTC.

This chain's CDR3 is CATSDRGQGGFQPQHF. In DNA form, the CDR3 reads TGTGCCACCAGTGACCGGGGACAGGGGGGCTTTCAGCCCCAGCATTTT. The chain combines TRBV24-1 with TRBJ1-5; 11 positions agree with TRBD1. Germline values: CDR1 KGHDR, CDR2 SFDVKD. CDR3 length equals 16 residues. After removal of 4 bases from V and 6 bases from J, the junction contained 7 bases not matched to a gene.

The chain combines TRBV11-1 with TRBJ2-7; D remains unclear. CDR1 and CDR2 (germline): SGHAT, FQDESV (reference sequence). V lost 6 bases and J lost 2, with 17 bases in between. This CDR3 has 15 residues. The CDR3 nucleotides are TGTGCCAGCAGGTTATCGGACGACGGCGCCTACGAGCAGTACTTC. It specifies CASRLSDDGAYEQYF.

The gene calls are TRBV27 and TRBJ2-7; D is unresolved. There are 13 residues in the CDR3. V lost 6 bases to trimming and J lost 3 bases, with 12 bases between them. Germline values: CDR1 MNHEY, CDR2 SMNVEV (reference sequence). The CDR3: CASSHTVFYEQYF. CDR3 coding DNA: TGTGCCAGCAGCCATACGGTCTTCTACGAGCAGTACTTC.

This clone was seen a handful of times. V gene TRBV5-1 combines with J gene TRBJ2-7, with a tentative D call TRBD2 (6 bases). The CDR3 consists of 17 residues. V was clipped by 0 bases and J by 0 bases, with 16 bases between them. Germline lookup yields CDR1 SGHRS and CDR2 YFSETQ. The CDR3 is CASSLATAGGGSYEQYF. As DNA, the CDR3 is TGCGCCAGCAGCTTGGCGACCGCCGGGGGTGGCTCCTACGAGCAGTACTTC.